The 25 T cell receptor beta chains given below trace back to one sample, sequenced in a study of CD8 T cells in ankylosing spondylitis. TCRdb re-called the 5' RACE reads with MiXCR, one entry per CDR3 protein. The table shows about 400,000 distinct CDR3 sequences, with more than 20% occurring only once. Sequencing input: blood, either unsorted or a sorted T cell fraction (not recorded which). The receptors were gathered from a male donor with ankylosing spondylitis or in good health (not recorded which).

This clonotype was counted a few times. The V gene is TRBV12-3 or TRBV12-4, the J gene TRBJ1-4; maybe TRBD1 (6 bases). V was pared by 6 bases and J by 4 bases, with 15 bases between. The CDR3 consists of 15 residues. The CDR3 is CASRRRTENNEKLFF. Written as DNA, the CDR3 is TGTGCCAGCAGGCGACGGACAGAAAATAATGAAAAACTGTTTTTT.

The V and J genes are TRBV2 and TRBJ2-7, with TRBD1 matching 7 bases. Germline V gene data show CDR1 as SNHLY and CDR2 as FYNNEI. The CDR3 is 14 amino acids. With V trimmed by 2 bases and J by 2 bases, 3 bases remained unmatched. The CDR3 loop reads CASSEKGAAYEQYF. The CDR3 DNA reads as TGTGCCAGCAGTGAAAAGGGGGCAGCCTACGAGCAGTACTTC.

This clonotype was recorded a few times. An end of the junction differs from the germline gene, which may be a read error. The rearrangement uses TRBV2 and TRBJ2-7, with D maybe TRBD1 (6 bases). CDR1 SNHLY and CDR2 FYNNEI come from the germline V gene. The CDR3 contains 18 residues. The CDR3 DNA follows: TGTGCCATCAGTTTCCGGACAGACTACGAGGGGCACCCCTACGAGCAGTACTTC. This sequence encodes CAISFRTDYEGHPYEQYF.

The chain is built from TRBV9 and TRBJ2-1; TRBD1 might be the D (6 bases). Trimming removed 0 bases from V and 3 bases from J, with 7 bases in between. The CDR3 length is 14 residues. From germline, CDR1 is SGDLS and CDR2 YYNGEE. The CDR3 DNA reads TGTGCCAGCAGCGTAGTGGACAGCTACAATGAGCAGTTCTTC. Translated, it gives CASSVVDSYNEQFF.

CDR3 region: CASSQEAGPYNEQFF. CDR3 nucleotides: TGCGCCAGCAGCCAAGAGGCGGGCCCCTACAATGAGCAGTTCTTC. The rearrangement uses TRBV4-1 and TRBJ2-1, with a tentative D call TRBD2 (5 bases). Trimming stripped 0 bases from V and 2 bases from J, with 8 bases between. CDR1 MGHRA and CDR2 YSYEKL come from the germline V gene. The length of the CDR3 is 15 residues.

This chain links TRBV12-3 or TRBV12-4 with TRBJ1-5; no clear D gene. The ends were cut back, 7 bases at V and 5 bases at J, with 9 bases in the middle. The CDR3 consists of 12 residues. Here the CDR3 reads CASKWGDQPQHF. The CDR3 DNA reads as TGTGCCAGCAAATGGGGAGATCAGCCCCAGCATTTT.

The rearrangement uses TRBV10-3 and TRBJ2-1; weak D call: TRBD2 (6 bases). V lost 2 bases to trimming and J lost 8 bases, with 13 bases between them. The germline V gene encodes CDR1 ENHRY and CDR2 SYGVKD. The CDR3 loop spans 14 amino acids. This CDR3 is CAISEDQEGHEQFF. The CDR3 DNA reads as TGTGCCATCAGTGAGGACCAGGAGGGTCATGAGCAGTTCTTC.

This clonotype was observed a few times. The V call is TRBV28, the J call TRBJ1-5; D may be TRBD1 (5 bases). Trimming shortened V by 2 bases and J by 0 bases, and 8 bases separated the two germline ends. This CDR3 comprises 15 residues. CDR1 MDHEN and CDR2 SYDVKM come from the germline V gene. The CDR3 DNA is TGTGCCAGCAGTTTACCAGGGAATAGCAATCAGCCCCAGCATTTT. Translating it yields CASSLPGNSNQPQHF.

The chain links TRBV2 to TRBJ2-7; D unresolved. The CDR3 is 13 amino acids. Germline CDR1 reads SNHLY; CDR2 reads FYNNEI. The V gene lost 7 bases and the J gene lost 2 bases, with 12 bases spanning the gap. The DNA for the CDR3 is TGTGCCAGCAAGGACCGGCAGGCCTACGAGCAGTACTTC. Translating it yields CASKDRQAYEQYF.

CDR3 bases: TGTGCCAGCAGCCAAGGGGGACCCATGTACGAGCAGTACTTC. This sequence encodes CASSQGGPMYEQYF. The V and J genes are TRBV4-2 and TRBJ2-7; either TRBD1 or TRBD2 may supply D (5 bases each). The V gene lost 1 base and the J gene lost 4 bases, with 11 bases spanning the gap. The CDR3 contains 14 residues. CDR1 LGHNA and CDR2 YNFKEQ come from the germline V gene.

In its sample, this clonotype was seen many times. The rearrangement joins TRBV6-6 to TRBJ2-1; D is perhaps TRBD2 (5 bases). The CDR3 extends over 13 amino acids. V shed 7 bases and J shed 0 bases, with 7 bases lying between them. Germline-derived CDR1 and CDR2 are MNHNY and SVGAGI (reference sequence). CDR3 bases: TGTGCCAGCACGGGGAGCTCCTACAATGAGCAGTTCTTC. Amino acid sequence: CASTGSSYNEQFF.

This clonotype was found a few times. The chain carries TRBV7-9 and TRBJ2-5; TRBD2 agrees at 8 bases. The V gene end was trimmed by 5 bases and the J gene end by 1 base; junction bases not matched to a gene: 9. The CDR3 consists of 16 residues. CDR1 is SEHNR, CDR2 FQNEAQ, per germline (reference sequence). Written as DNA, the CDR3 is TGTGCCAGCAGCCTTACCGTCGGGACTAGCCAAGAGACCCAGTACTTC. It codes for CASSLTVGTSQETQYF.

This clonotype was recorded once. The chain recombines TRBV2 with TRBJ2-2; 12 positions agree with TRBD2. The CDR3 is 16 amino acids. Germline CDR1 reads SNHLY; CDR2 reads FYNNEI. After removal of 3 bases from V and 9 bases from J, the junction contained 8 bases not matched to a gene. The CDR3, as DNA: TGTGCCAGCAGTGAGGAAATCCTAGCGGGGGGGCGGGAGCTGTTTTTT. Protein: CASSEEILAGGRELFF.

This chain's CDR3 is CASSRGWGMSYEQYF. The CDR3 DNA reads as TGTGCCAGCAGCCGTGGATGGGGTATGAGCTACGAGCAGTACTTC. V and J are TRBV7-8 and TRBJ2-7; D gene uncertain. The CDR3 length is 15 residues. Germline V gene sequence: CDR1 SGHVS, CDR2 FQNEAQ. Trimming cost V 5 bases and J 3 bases, with 17 bases left between them.

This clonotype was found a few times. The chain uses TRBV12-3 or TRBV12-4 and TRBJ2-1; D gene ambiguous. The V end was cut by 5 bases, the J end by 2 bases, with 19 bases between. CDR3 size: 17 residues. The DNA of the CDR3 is TGTGCCAGCAGTGCATTCCCCGCCAGAACGGCCTACAATGAGCAGTTCTTC. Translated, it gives CASSAFPARTAYNEQFF.

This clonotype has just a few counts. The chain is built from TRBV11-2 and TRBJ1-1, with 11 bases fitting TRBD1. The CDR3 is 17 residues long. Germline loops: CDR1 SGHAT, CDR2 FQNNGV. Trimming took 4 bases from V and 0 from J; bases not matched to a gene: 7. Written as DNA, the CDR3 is TGTGCCAGCAGCTATTTGGGACAGGGGGATGTGAACACTGAAGCTTTCTTT. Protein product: CASSYLGQGDVNTEAFF.

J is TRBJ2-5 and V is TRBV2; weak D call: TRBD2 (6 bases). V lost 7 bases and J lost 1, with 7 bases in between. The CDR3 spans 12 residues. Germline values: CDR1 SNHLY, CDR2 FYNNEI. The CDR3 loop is CASIGGQETQYF. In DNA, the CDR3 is TGTGCCAGCATCGGGGGCCAAGAGACCCAGTACTTC.

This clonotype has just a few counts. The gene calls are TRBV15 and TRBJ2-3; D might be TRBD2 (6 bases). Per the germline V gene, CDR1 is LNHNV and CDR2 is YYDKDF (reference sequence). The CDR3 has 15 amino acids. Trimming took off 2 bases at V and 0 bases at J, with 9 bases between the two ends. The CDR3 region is CATSRRGTSTDTQYF. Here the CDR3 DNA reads TGTGCCACCAGCAGAAGAGGGACTAGCACAGATACGCAGTATTTT.

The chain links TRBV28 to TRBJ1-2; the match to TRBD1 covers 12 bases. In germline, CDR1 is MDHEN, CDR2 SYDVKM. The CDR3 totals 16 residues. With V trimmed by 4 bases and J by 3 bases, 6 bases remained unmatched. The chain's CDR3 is CASSSGTGGLYYGYTF. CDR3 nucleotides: TGTGCCAGCAGTTCCGGGACAGGGGGCCTCTACTATGGCTACACCTTC.

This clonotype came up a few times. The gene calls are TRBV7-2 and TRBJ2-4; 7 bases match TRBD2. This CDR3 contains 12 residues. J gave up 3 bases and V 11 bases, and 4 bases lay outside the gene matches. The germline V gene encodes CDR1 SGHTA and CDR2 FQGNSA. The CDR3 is CAPRGVKNIQYF. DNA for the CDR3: TGTGCCCCCCGGGGGGTCAAAAACATTCAGTACTTC.

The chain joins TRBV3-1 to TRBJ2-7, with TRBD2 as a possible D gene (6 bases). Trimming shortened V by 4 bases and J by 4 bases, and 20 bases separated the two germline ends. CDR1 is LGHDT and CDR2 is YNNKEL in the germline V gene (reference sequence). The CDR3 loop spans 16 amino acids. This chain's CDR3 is CASSLLRWGEGYEQYF. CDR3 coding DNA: TGTGCCAGCAGCCTCCTAAGGTGGGGGGAAGGTTACGAGCAGTACTTC.

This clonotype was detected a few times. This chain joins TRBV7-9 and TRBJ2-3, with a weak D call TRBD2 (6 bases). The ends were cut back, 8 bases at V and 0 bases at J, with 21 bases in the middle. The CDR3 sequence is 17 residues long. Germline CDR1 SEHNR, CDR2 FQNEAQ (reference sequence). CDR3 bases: TGTGCCAGCGGCTCCCCGGGACTCCCCTACAGCACAGATACGCAGTATTTT. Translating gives CASGSPGLPYSTDTQYF.

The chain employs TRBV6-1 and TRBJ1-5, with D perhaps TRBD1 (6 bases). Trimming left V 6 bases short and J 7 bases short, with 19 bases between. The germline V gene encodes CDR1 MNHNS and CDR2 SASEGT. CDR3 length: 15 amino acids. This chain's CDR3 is CASSPFTGPWQPQHF. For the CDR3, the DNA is TGTGCCAGCAGCCCCTTCACAGGGCCGTGGCAGCCCCAGCATTTT.

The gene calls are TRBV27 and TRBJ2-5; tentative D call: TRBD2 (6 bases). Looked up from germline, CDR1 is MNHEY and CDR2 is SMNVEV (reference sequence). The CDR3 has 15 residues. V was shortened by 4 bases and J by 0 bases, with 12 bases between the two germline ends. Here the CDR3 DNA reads TGTGCCAGCAGTTGGGGCCGGGGGTACCAAGAGACCCAGTACTTC. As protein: CASSWGRGYQETQYF.

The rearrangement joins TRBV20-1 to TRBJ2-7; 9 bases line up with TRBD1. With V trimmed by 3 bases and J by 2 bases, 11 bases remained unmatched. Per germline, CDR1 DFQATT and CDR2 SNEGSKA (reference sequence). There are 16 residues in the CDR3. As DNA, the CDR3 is TGCAGTGCTAGGGAACTCCCGGGACAGGGTCCCTACGAGCAGTACTTC. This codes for CSARELPGQGPYEQYF.